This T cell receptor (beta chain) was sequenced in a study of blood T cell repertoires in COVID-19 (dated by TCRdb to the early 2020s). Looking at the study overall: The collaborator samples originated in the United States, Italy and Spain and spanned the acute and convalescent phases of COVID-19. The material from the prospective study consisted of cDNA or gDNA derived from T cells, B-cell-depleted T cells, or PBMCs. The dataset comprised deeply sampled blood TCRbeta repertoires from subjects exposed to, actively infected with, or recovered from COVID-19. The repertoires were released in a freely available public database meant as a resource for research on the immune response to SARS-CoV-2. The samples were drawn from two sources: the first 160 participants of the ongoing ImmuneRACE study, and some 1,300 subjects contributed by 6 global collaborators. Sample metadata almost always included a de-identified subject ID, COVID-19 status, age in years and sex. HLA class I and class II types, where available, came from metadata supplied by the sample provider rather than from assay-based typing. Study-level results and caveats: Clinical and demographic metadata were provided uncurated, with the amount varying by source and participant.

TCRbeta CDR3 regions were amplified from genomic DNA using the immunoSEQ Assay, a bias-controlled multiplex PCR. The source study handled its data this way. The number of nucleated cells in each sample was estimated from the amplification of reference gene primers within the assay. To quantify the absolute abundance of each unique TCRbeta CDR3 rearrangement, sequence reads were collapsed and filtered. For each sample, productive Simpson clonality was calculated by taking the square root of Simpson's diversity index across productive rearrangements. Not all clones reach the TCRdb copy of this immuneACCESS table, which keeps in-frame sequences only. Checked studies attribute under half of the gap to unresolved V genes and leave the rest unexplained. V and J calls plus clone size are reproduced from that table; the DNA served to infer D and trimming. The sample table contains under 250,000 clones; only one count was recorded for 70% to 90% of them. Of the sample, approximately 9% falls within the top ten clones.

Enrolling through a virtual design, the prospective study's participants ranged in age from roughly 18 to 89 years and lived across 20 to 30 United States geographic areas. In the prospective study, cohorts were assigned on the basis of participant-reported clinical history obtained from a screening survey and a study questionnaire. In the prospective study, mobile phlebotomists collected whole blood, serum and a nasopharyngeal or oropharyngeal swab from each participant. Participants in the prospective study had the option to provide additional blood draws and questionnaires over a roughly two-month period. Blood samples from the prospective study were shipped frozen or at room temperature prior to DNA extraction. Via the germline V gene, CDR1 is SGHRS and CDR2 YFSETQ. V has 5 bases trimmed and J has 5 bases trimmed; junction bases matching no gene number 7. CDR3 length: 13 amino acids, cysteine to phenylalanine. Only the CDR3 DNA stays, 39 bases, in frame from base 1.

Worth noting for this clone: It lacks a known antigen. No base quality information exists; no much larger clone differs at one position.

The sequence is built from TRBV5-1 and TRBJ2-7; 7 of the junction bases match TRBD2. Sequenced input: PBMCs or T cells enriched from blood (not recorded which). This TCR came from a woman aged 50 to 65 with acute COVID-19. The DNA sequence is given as TGCGCCAGCAGGGAGACTAGCATCAACGAGCAGTACTTC. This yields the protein CASRETSINEQYF.